The following is a T cell receptor (beta chain) sequence with its context. This sample is part of a study of Graves' ophthalmopathy and Graves' hyperthyroidism. Overall study: The authors collected peripheral blood at initial diagnosis, before any treatment.

Amplification of TCR beta CDR3 regions used RNA transcripts. The authors performed first-round RT-PCR with HTBI primers and then a second-round multiplex PCR. TCRdb redid the calling of the multiplex PCR reads with MiXCR, one entry per CDR3 protein. The sample holds about 370,000 distinct CDR3 sequences, about a sixth seen once. Patients in the hyperthyroidism group, adults aged 18 to 65, were newly diagnosed, under 2 months' duration. None of the included patients had other autoimmune diseases, uncontrolled infections, pregnancy or lactation, as these led to exclusion. The authors used Ficoll-Paque density gradient centrifugation to separate PBMCs. The input was 8.5 to 10 ml of fresh peripheral blood. Germline CDR1 GTSNPN, CDR2 SVGIG (reference sequence). CDR3 size: 13 residues. V was pared by 8 bases and J by 2 bases, with 8 bases of the junction left unmatched.

This chain links TRBV30 with TRBJ2-7; 8 bases match TRBD1. The sample was peripheral blood. This sequence was found in an adult woman with stable Graves' hyperthyroidism. The CDR3 sequence: CAADRGDPYEQYF. The CDR3 nucleotides are TGTGCCGCTGACAGGGGAGACCCCTACGAGCAGTACTTC.